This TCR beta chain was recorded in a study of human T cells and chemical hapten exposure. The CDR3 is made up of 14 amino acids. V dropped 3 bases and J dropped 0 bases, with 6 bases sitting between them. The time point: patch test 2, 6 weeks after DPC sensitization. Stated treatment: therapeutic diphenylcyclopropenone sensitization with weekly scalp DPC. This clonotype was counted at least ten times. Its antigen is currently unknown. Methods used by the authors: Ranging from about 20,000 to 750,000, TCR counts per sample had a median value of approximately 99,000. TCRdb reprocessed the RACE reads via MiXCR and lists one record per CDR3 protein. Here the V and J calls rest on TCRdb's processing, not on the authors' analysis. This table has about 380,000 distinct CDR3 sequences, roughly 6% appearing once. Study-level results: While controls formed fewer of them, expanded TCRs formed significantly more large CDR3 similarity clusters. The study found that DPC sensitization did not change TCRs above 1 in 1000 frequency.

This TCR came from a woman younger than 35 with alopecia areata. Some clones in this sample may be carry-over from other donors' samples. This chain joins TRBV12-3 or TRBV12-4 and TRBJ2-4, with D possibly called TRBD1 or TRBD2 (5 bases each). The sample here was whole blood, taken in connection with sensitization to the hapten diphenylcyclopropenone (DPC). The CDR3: CASSFGTAKNIQYF. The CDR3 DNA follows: TGTGCCAGCAGTTTCGGGACAGCCAAAAACATTCAGTACTTC.